Below are 14 T cell receptor beta chains sequenced from a single sample in a study of Ad26.COV2.S vaccination and SARS-CoV-2 variants. Indicated treatment: approximately 18 received Ad26.COV2.S at low or high dose, single or two shots; 5 received placebo; per-sample allocation not given. At day 63 after the first vaccine or placebo injection, samples were drawn. Sequenced by immunoSEQ multiplex PCR; TCRdb stores in-frame clones only, minus some. Seen here are fewer than 400,000 clones, 89% observed once, and the top ten hold 1.5% to 2%. Sample: peripheral blood, taken in a trial of Ad26.COV2.S vaccine versus placebo. The receptors were gathered from a person between 18 and 65 years old who received the Ad26.COV2.S COVID-19 vaccine or a placebo.

The chain recombines TRBV28 with TRBJ1-5; 10 bases are shared with TRBD1. This CDR3 is built from 14 residues. V dropped 10 bases and J dropped 7; count of bases not matched to a gene: 10. The germline gives CDR1 MDHEN, CDR2 SYDVKM. The CDR3 here is CAIKPRTGGQPQHF. In DNA form, the CDR3 reads TGTGCCATAAAGCCCAGGACAGGGGGACAGCCCCAGCATTTT.

The chain carries TRBV6-5 and TRBJ1-2; weak D call: TRBD1 (5 bases). CDR3 size: 13 residues. Trimming pared 2 bases from V and 2 bases from J, leaving 6 bases between. The germline CDR1 and CDR2 sequences are MNHEY and SVGAGI. CDR3 loop: CASSYPGNYGYTF. CDR3 bases: TGTGCCAGCAGTTACCCAGGGAACTATGGCTACACCTTC.

This clone occurred a few times. This chain connects TRBV28 to TRBJ2-7, with a tentative D call TRBD2 (6 bases). Trimming took off 7 bases at V and 6 bases at J, with 10 bases between the two ends. The CDR3 covers 11 residues. Germline V gene sequence: CDR1 MDHEN, CDR2 SYDVKM. CDR3 loop: CASNPGGEQYF. Written as DNA, the CDR3 is TGTGCCAGCAACCCCGGGGGCGAGCAGTACTTC.

About this clone itself: In the same sample, other DNA sequences code for this CDR3. V gene TRBV6-5 combines with J gene TRBJ1-3, with TRBD1 matching 7 bases. Germline V gives CDR1 MNHEY, CDR2 SVGAGI. V lost 6 bases to trimming and J lost 4 bases; unmatched junction nucleotides: 3. This CDR3 has 13 amino acids. CDR3 residues: CASRETGGNTIYF. CDR3 coding DNA: TGTGCCAGCAGAGAGACAGGGGGAAACACCATATATTTT.

This sequence joins TRBV5-1 and TRBJ1-4; 7 bases are shared with TRBD1. The CDR3 runs to 18 residues. CDR1 SGHRS and CDR2 YFSETQ come from the germline V gene. The V segment lost 1 base and the J segment 1 base; nucleotides outside the gene matches: 10. The CDR3 here is CASSLTGTAMLTNEKLFF. CDR3 DNA sequence: TGCGCCAGCAGCTTGACCGGGACAGCCATGCTAACTAATGAAAAACTGTTTTTT. The full variable domain, with the rest looked up from reference TRBV5-1 and TRBJ1-4, is KAGVTQTPRYLIKTRGQQVTLSCSPISGHRSVSWYQQTPGQGLQFLFEYFSETQRNKGNFPGRFSGRQFSNSRSEMNVSTLELGDSALYLCASSLTGTAMLTNEKLFFGSGTQLSVL.

This clone appeared a few times. This chain joins TRBV7-8 and TRBJ2-1, with 8 bases that match TRBD2. The CDR3 spans 13 residues. Germline trimming cut 1 base from V and 9 bases from J; bases unmatched to any gene: 2. CDR1 and CDR2 from the germline V gene are SGHVS and FQNEAQ. CDR3 residues: CASSLGREVEQFF. The CDR3 DNA reads TGTGCCAGCAGCTTAGGGCGGGAGGTTGAGCAGTTCTTC.

This chain links TRBV27 with TRBJ1-5; the D is unclear. This CDR3 is 12 amino acids long. V was pared by 7 bases and J by 7 bases, with 11 bases between. Germline lookup yields CDR1 MNHEY and CDR2 SMNVEV (reference sequence). CDR3 loop: CASKSGEQPQHF. The CDR3 DNA follows: TGTGCCAGCAAGAGCGGGGAACAGCCCCAGCATTTT.

The chain employs TRBV27 and TRBJ2-1; 13 bases line up with TRBD2. The V segment lost 5 bases and the J segment 9 bases; nucleotides outside the gene matches: 7. Germline CDR1 and CDR2: MNHEY and SMNVEV (reference sequence). The CDR3 has 15 amino acids. The CDR3 coding sequence is TGTGCCAGCAGTCCCAGGACTAGCGGGAGCAGTGAGCAGTTCTTC. As protein: CASSPRTSGSSEQFF.

V and J are TRBV7-3 and TRBJ2-5; D is perhaps TRBD2 (5 bases). This CDR3 comprises 13 residues. V gave up 5 bases and J gave up 5 bases, with 12 bases separating them. Looked up from germline, CDR1 is SGHTA and CDR2 is FQGTGA. CDR3 nucleotide sequence: TGTGCCAGCAGCCCGATTGGGGAGGAGACCCAGTACTTC. Its translation: CASSPIGEETQYF.

The J gene is TRBJ2-2, the V gene TRBV7-9; 10 nucleotides agree with TRBD2. Germline lookup yields CDR1 SEHNR and CDR2 FQNEAQ (reference sequence). Trimming at V came to 0 bases and at J to 4 bases, leaving 2 bases not matched to a gene. The CDR3 consists of 16 residues. DNA for the CDR3: TGTGCCAGCAGCTTAGCACTAGCGGGGTCCACCGGGGAGCTGTTTTTT. Translating it yields CASSLALAGSTGELFF.

The CDR3 loop is CATSRGLDGEQFF. CDR3 DNA sequence: TGTGCCACCAGCAGAGGGTTGGATGGTGAGCAGTTCTTC. J is TRBJ2-1 and V is TRBV15; D is unclear. Trimming shortened V by 1 base and J by 9 bases, and 10 bases separated the two germline ends. The CDR3 sequence is 13 residues long. From germline, CDR1 is LNHNV and CDR2 YYDKDF (reference sequence).

The chain employs TRBV19 and TRBJ1-5; 8 bases line up with TRBD1. V shed 10 bases and J 5 bases; nucleotides not matched to a gene: 10. This CDR3 region has 14 residues. Germline loops: CDR1 LNHDA, CDR2 SQIVND (reference sequence). The CDR3 sequence: CATTSTGADQPQHF. CDR3 coding DNA: TGTGCCACCACCTCGACAGGGGCGGATCAGCCCCAGCATTTT.

The rearrangement uses TRBV2 and TRBJ2-2; the D gene is possibly TRBD2 (5 bases). The V end lost 7 bases, the J end lost 5 bases, and 11 bases lay between the germline ends. Germline V gives CDR1 SNHLY, CDR2 FYNNEI. This CDR3 comprises 13 residues. The CDR3 sequence is CASKGVGTGELFF. Written as DNA, the CDR3 is TGTGCCAGCAAGGGAGTTGGGACCGGGGAGCTGTTTTTT.

This chain joins TRBV19 and TRBJ1-4; 7 bases align to TRBD1. The CDR3 length is 16 residues. The germline gives CDR1 LNHDA, CDR2 SQIVND (reference sequence). The J segment lost 8 bases and the V segment lost 6 bases, leaving 15 bases of the junction unmatched. CDR3 in DNA: TGTGCCAGTAGCGGACAGGACGGGGTCCGGCGAGAAAAACTGTTTTTT. As protein: CASSGQDGVRREKLFF.